A selection of T cell receptor beta chains follows, all from one sample in a study of sequential checkpoint blockade in melanoma. Libraries were prepared by immunoSEQ multiplex PCR; TCRdb keeps only in-frame clonotypes and omits some of them. The repertoire holds 6,000 or so clones, approximately 21% seen once, with 7.5% to 10% in the top ten. This material consisted of tumor tissue (inferred from file names), taken from a patient given nivolumab and ipilimumab in sequence. The receptors originated from a human donor with melanoma. The CDR3 runs from the conserved cysteine through the conserved F or W. A D gene is named only where the DNA matches it firmly. Clone sizes are given selectively: once, few, many, or a class where the clone is expanded.

d_call	clone_size	v_call	j_call	cdr3_length	cdr3_nt	cdr3_aa
-	-	TRBV29-1	TRBJ1-3	14	TGCAGCGTTGTCCCGGGGGGCTTAGGAAACACCATATATTTT	CSVVPGGLGNTIYF
TRBD1	few	TRBV9	TRBJ1-4	14	TGTGCCAGCAGCGTAGCACAGGGGAGTGAAAAACTGTTTTTT	CASSVAQGSEKLFF
-	few	TRBV11-3	TRBJ2-3	15	TGTGCCAGCAGCTTGGCCTTGAGTAGCACAGATACGCAGTATTTT	CASSLALSSTDTQYF
-	-	TRBV29-1	TRBJ2-7	16	TGCAGCGTTGAAGTGGAAAAGGGTGGCTTGGTGGACGAGCAGTACTTC	CSVEVEKGGLVDEQYF
TRBD2	-	TRBV9	TRBJ2-3	15	TGTGCCAGCAGCGTACAAGCGGGGATCACAGATACGCAGTATTTT	CASSVQAGITDTQYF
TRBD1	-	TRBV29-1	TRBJ1-1	13	TGCAGCGTTGTCAGGCGACAGGGGGCTGAAGCTTTCTTT	CSVVRRQGAEAFF
-	once	TRBV28	TRBJ2-5	12	TGTGCCAGTTCTTCTGGGGTGGAGACCCAGTACTTC	CASSSGVETQYF
-	few	TRBV28	TRBJ2-7	12	TGTGCCAGCAGTTTTTTGTCCAGGCCGGAGTACTTC	CASSFLSRPEYF
TRBD2	few	TRBV11-3	TRBJ2-5	15	TGTGCCAGCAGCTTGCGGCGGGAGCATGGGGAGACCCAGTACTTC	CASSLRREHGETQYF
-	-	TRBV7-2	TRBJ1-1	13	TGTGCCAGCAGCTTAAATTTAGTCACTGAAGCTTTCTTT	CASSLNLVTEAFF
TRBD1	-	TRBV11-3	TRBJ1-3	16	TGTGCCAGCAGCTTGGGACAGGGGAAATTCGGAAACACCATATATTTT	CASSLGQGKFGNTIYF
-	-	TRBV29-1	TRBJ1-1	14	TGCAGCGTTCGGCCACGGGGGATGAACACTGAAGCTTTCTTT	CSVRPRGMNTEAFF
-	few	TRBV9	TRBJ2-3	13	TGTGCCAGCAGCGTAGAGGGGGAGGATACGCAGTATTTT	CASSVEGEDTQYF
-	-	TRBV25-1	TRBJ2-2	12	TGTGCCAGCAGTCCTTGGGTGGGGGAGCTGTTTTTT	CASSPWVGELFF
-	-	TRBV30	TRBJ1-1	15	TGTGCCTGGACCCCAAATGGGCATCCGAACACTGAAGCTTTCTTT	CAWTPNGHPNTEAFF
-	few	TRBV6-8	TRBJ2-7	14	TGTGCCAGCATCCGGACGGGAAGCTCCTACGAGCAGTACTTC	CASIRTGSSYEQYF
TRBD2	few	TRBV30	TRBJ2-1	13	TGTGCCTGGAGCCGGACTAGCTACAATGAGCAGTTCTTC	CAWSRTSYNEQFF
TRBD1	many	TRBV7-7	TRBJ1-2	16	TGTGCCAGCAGCGCATGGACGGGGACAGGAGGAAATGGCTACACCTTC	CASSAWTGTGGNGYTF
-	few	TRBV18	TRBJ1-5	16	TGTGCCAGCTCCCGGTCTAGTGGCGGGGGCAGTCAGCCCCAGCATTTT	CASSRSSGGGSQPQHF
-	many	TRBV6-8	TRBJ2-7	14	TGTGCCAGCAGTTATAGACAGAACTCCTACGAGCAGTACTTC	CASSYRQNSYEQYF
TRBD2	-	TRBV18	TRBJ2-1	15	TGTGCCAGCTCAAGGGCTAGCGGATCCTACAATGAGCAGTTCTTC	CASSRASGSYNEQFF
TRBD1	medium-sized	TRBV11-3	TRBJ2-5	16	TGTGCCAGCAGCTTAGGGACGGGACAGGGACAAGAGACCCAGTACTTC	CASSLGTGQGQETQYF
TRBD1	-	TRBV18	TRBJ2-7	12	TGTGCCAGCCGAACAGGGGGCCACGAGCAGTACTTC	CASRTGGHEQYF
-	-	TRBV29-1	TRBJ1-2	12	TGCAGCGCCAGGGGCTCCCGTTCTGGCTACACCTTC	CSARGSRSGYTF
-	-	TRBV6-7	TRBJ2-7	13	TGTGCCAGAACTACTCCACGCACCTACGAGCAGTACTTC	CARTTPRTYEQYF
-	-	TRBV6-8	TRBJ2-3	12	TGTGCCAGCAGTTCGGTGCTAGATACGCAGTATTTT	CASSSVLDTQYF
-	medium-sized	TRBV9	TRBJ1-1	15	TGTGCCAGCAGCGTAGATTACGGGGAGAACACTGAAGCTTTCTTT	CASSVDYGENTEAFF
-	-	TRBV19	TRBJ1-5	17	TGTGCCAGTAGTATAGAAGTCCGGGGTTCACGCAATCAGCCCCAGCATTTT	CASSIEVRGSRNQPQHF
-	medium-sized	TRBV11-3	TRBJ1-1	15	TGTGCCAGCACCCTCAGGGCTGGTATGAACACTGAAGCTTTCTTT	CASTLRAGMNTEAFF
-	-	TRBV29-1	TRBJ2-5	13	TGCAGCGTTGGGCTATCCCCACAAGAGACCCAGTACTTC	CSVGLSPQETQYF
TRBD2	-	TRBV30	TRBJ2-7	12	TGTGCCCTTAGCGGGAGTGGCTACGAGCAGTACTTC	CALSGSGYEQYF
-	-	TRBV25-1	TRBJ2-5	13	TGTGCCAGCAGTGACTCTCGTGTGGAGACCCAGTACTTC	CASSDSRVETQYF
TRBD2	medium-sized	TRBV29-1	TRBJ2-1	17	TGCAGCGTTGAAGGGAGGACCGGGACTAGAATCGCCAATGAGCAGTTCTTC	CSVEGRTGTRIANEQFF
TRBD2	-	TRBV29-1	TRBJ2-5	15	TGCAGCGTTGTAAGGCGGGAGGGCCTTAAGGAGACCCAGTACTTC	CSVVRREGLKETQYF
-	-	TRBV11-3	TRBJ1-5	14	TGTGCCAGCAGTTCCGGGATTAGCAATCAGCCCCAGCATTTT	CASSSGISNQPQHF
-	few	TRBV11-3	TRBJ2-5	16	TGTGCCAGCAGCTTAGTGGGATCGGGACCCCAAGAGACCCAGTACTTC	CASSLVGSGPQETQYF
TRBD2	few	TRBV11-3	TRBJ2-3	16	TGTGCCAGCAGCTTGGCCAGCGGGAGGGCCGCAGATACGCAGTATTTT	CASSLASGRAADTQYF
-	-	TRBV4-1	TRBJ2-1	16	TGCGCCAGCAGCCAAGAGTTTAGGACGGTATACAATGAGCAGTTCTTC	CASSQEFRTVYNEQFF
-	few	TRBV12-5	TRBJ1-2	13	TGTGCCAGCGGTCCCGTGGAAAACTATGGCTACACCTTC	CASGPVENYGYTF
-	-	TRBV19	TRBJ2-5	15	TGTGCCAGTAGCCCCGGGAGCGGGCGCCAAGAGACCCAGTACTTC	CASSPGSGRQETQYF
TRBD1	-	TRBV11-3	TRBJ1-3	16	TGTGCCAGCAGCTTGGGACAGGGGGCAAGTGGAAACACCATATATTTT	CASSLGQGASGNTIYF
-	-	TRBV6-8	TRBJ2-1	14	TGTGCCAGCACCGACCCGGACTCCTACAATGAGCAGTTCTTC	CASTDPDSYNEQFF
-	few	TRBV6-8	TRBJ2-3	18	TGTGCCAGCAGTCCCCTCGAAGGCGCGGGATTGGGCACAGATACGCAGTATTTT	CASSPLEGAGLGTDTQYF
-	-	TRBV11-3	TRBJ1-5	14	TGTGCCAGCAGCTCCCTAGGGGTGCGTCAGCCCCAGCATTTT	CASSSLGVRQPQHF
TRBD2	medium-sized	TRBV9	TRBJ2-2	16	TGTGCCAGCAGCGGAACTAGCGGGAGAATCACCGGGGAGCTGTTTTTT	CASSGTSGRITGELFF
-	-	TRBV29-1	TRBJ2-5	12	TGCAGCGTTGGGACTTCTCAAGAGACCCAGTACTTC	CSVGTSQETQYF
-	many	TRBV11-3	TRBJ2-5	16	TGTGCCAGCAGCTTAAACGCCGCCAGTTTCCAAGAGACCCAGTACTTC	CASSLNAASFQETQYF
-	-	TRBV14	TRBJ1-1	14	TGTGCCAGCACCCTGGGGTGGGGAGCGACTGAAGCTTTCTTT	CASTLGWGATEAFF
TRBD2	-	TRBV6-8	TRBJ2-2	15	TGTGCCAGCAGTTTACTAGCGGGAGGCACCGGGGAGCTGTTTTTT	CASSLLAGGTGELFF
-	-	TRBV28	TRBJ2-7	16	TGTGCCAGCAGTTCCGTAGAAGGACTACGCCTAGGCGAGCAGTACTTC	CASSSVEGLRLGEQYF
TRBD2	-	TRBV11-3	TRBJ2-7	15	TGTGCCAGCAGCTTTCGGACTAGCGGGATCGAAGAGCAGTACTTC	CASSFRTSGIEEQYF
TRBD1	-	TRBV19	TRBJ2-3	16	TGTGCCAGTAGTGTGGGACAGGGTAAAGGTAGAGATACGCAGTATTTT	CASSVGQGKGRDTQYF
-	many	TRBV4-1	TRBJ2-1	14	TGCGCCAGCAGCCCTCTAGGAGTAGTCAATGAGCAGTTCTTC	CASSPLGVVNEQFF
TRBD2	-	TRBV5-1	TRBJ2-1	15	TGCGCCAGCAAGCGGACTAGCGGGGGGTACAATGAGCAGTTCTTC	CASKRTSGGYNEQFF
-	-	TRBV30	TRBJ1-2	12	TGTGCCTGGAAATCAGGGAATGATGGCTACACCTTC	CAWKSGNDGYTF
-	few	TRBV28	TRBJ1-3	14	TGTGCCAGCATTACCGGGGGAGGTGGAAACACCATATATTTT	CASITGGGGNTIYF
-	-	TRBV18	TRBJ1-3	15	TGTGCCAGCTCGCCGAGTTCGAGCTCTGGAAACACCATATATTTT	CASSPSSSSGNTIYF
-	medium-sized	TRBV6-8	TRBJ1-1	13	TGTGCCAGCAGTTACTCGAAGGACACTGAAGCTTTCTTT	CASSYSKDTEAFF
TRBD1	-	TRBV18	TRBJ1-5	13	TGTGCCAGCTCACCCCAGGGGGATCAGCCCCAGCATTTT	CASSPQGDQPQHF